This T cell receptor (beta chain) originates from a study of shared T cell receptors in the human thymus (dated by TCRdb to the early 2020s). Regarding the research as a whole: The study investigated the way shared, self-reactive T-cell receptor alpha chains are produced in the human thymus.

Libraries were built with the immunoSEQ multiplex PCR assay. TCRdb retrieved this table from immuneACCESS and kept in-frame rearrangements only. Not all clones are present; in checked studies, unresolved V genes account for under half, and no reason is known for the remainder. The sample contains hundreds of thousands of clones, approximately 87% of them found a single time. The ten most abundant clones make up 0.008% to 0.011% of the sample. This clone was counted a single time. Its cognate antigen has yet to be identified. No qualities accompany the bases; no much larger clone lies one base away. V was cut back by 2 bases and J by 1 base, leaving a gap of 9 bases between them. Reading the germline V gene gives CDR1 LGHNA and CDR2 YSLEER. Reading from cysteine to phenylalanine, the CDR3 counts 14 amino acids. Just CDR3 DNA is preserved here, 42 bases in frame from base 1. These data were likewise used in another study, on human thymus T cells. In that second paper, the authors write: Donors were immunologically healthy infants undergoing open corrective cardiac surgery for congenital heart defects in Finland. Thymus tissue was collected as surgical resects that were removed during corrective cardiac surgery. Biased V and J gene segment usage appeared to be present in both thymic and peripheral blood repertoires. Highly overlapping thymic TCR repertoires among unrelated individuals were reported in the related research. The study described the TCR alpha and beta repertoires in roughly 8 infant thymus samples and a few matching peripheral blood samples. The cohort included about 6 male and a couple of female infants, with donor ages spanning 7 to 244 days. Thymocytes were released mechanically from tissue and stored at -70 °C as pellets of about 10-34 million cells. Genomic DNA was extracted from frozen cell pellets with a QIAsymphony instrument. The immunoSEQ multiplex PCR assay was used to amplify the TCRB and TCRAD loci from a standardized quantity of quality-controlled genomic DNA. Amplicons spanned the V(D)J region at a length sufficient to cover the CDR3 and identify V and J genes. Through the commercial immunoSEQ service, the amplicons were sequenced on an Illumina platform. Primer bias and sequencing errors were corrected as previously described, and TCRAD and TCRB definitions were based on the IMGT database. The repertoires were analysed using immunoSEQ Analyzer 3.0 and VDJTools for basic statistics, V/J segment usage, diversity estimates, rarefaction and pairwise overlap. Diversity was estimated with Chao1, ChaoE, Efron-Thisted, Shannon and inverse Simpson indices, and also on datasets down-sampled to the smallest sample. For repertoire overlap, CDR3 nucleotide sequence, V gene and J gene had to match strictly, and clustering was done by Jaccard-based multidimensional scaling. On average, thymus samples gave 650,000 to 850,000 unique TCRB clonotypes, whereas blood samples gave about 84,000.

This receptor was obtained from a boy younger than two with a congenital heart defect. Donor details come from another sample of the same person, matched by shared clones. Sequenced material: thymocytes. This sequence uses TRBV4-3 and TRBJ2-7; confidence is insufficient to name the D gene. At the DNA level, the sequence is TGCGCCAGCAGCCAAAGTTTACAGTCCTACGAGCAGTACTTC. Its protein reads: CASSQSLQSYEQYF.